This T cell receptor beta chain came from a study of blood T cell repertoires in COVID-19. A note on this clone: This sample also contains other DNA sequences that code for the same CDR3.

CDR3 length: 11 amino acids. Looked up from germline, CDR1 is SGHTA and CDR2 is FQGNSA. Trimming removed 6 bases at V and 2 bases at J, with 4 bases between. In the source study's methods: Reference gene primer amplification yielded estimated nucleated cell counts. Some clones are missing from TCRdb's copy, which holds only in-frame ones; the method was immunoSEQ multiplex PCR. The V and J calls and the clone size are those of that table, but D and trimming were determined from the DNA. The table has more than 120,000 clones, about 85% seen once. The clonotype was recovered from a human donor with acute or convalescent COVID-19. The donor label of this sample is uncertain. This sequence joins TRBV7-2 and TRBJ2-5; D not resolved. The sequenced sample was peripheral blood. In DNA form, the CDR3 reads TGTGCCAGCAGTCCTCAAGAGACCCAGTACTTC. This codes for CASSPQETQYF.